This paragraph reports one T cell receptor beta chain. The target of this receptor is not known. No much larger clonotype is one base removed from it; base qualities were not supplied. The immunoSEQ Assay, a bias-controlled multiplex PCR, was used to amplify TCRbeta CDR3 regions from genomic DNA. The authors' pipeline ran thus. Nucleated cell counts per sample were estimated from amplification of reference gene primers within the assay. Sequence reads were collapsed and filtered to measure the absolute abundance of every unique TCRbeta CDR3 rearrangement. For each sample, productive Simpson clonality was calculated as the square root of Simpson's diversity index over productive rearrangements. TCRdb obtained this table from immuneACCESS and retained in-frame rearrangements with V and J assigned. These tables miss some clones; where compared with another copy, unresolved V genes account for less than half of the shortfall, and the remainder is unexplained. V and J calls plus clone size are reproduced from that table; the DNA served to infer D and trimming. This sample is represented by 75,000 or so clones; around 85% of them were singletons. Under 5% of the sample is in the top ten clones.

Whole blood was collected in K2EDTA tubes by collaborating institutions according to the institutions' own protocols. For TCRbeta analysis, collaborator samples were shipped as frozen whole blood, as isolated PBMCs, or as DNA extracted from either sample type. The germline V gene encodes CDR1 MDHEN and CDR2 SYDVKM. After removal of 6 bases from V and 6 bases from J, the junction retains 7 bases not matched to a gene. The CDR3 starts with the cysteine, ends with the phenylalanine, and has 14 residues. Only the CDR3 DNA is retained, 42 bases long and in frame from the first base. The source of the sample is a study of blood T cell repertoires in COVID-19 (dated by TCRdb to the early 2020s). Context from the whole study: Samples from collaborators originated in the United States, Italy and Spain and spanned both the acute and convalescent phases of COVID-19. The prospective study material was composed of cDNA or gDNA derived from T cells, B-cell-depleted T cells, or PBMCs. The dataset comprised deeply sampled blood TCRbeta repertoires from subjects exposed to, actively infected with, or recovered from COVID-19. A freely available public database, intended as a resource for researchers studying the immune response to SARS-CoV-2, is where the repertoires were released. Samples came from the ongoing ImmuneRACE study (first 160 participants) plus 1,254 subjects from 6 global collaborators. Sample metadata almost always included a de-identified subject ID, COVID-19 status, age in years and sex. Where HLA class I and class II types were available, the types were taken from metadata supplied by the sample provider, not from assay-based typing.

Summary of the overall study and its limitations: The amount of clinical and demographic metadata varied by source and participant and was provided uncurated.

This chain is built from TRBV28 and TRBJ2-1, and 8 junctional nucleotides match TRBD2. Sequencing was carried out using peripheral blood. This clonotype originated in an elderly woman with active or convalescent COVID-19. CDR3 loop: CASRSGSRINEQFF. The DNA sequence is given as TGTGCCAGCAGGAGCGGGAGTCGAATCAATGAGCAGTTCTTC. The variable domain in full, with residues beyond the CDR3 obtained from the reference TRBV28 and TRBJ2-1 genes, is DVKVTQSSRYLVKRTGEKVFLECVQDMDHENMFWYRQDPGLGLRLIYFSYDVKMKEKGDIPEGYSVSREKKERFSLILESASTNQTSMYLCASRSGSRINEQFFGPGTRLTVL.